This T cell receptor (beta chain) appears in the sequencing data of a study of human T cells and chemical hapten exposure. Study details: Per-sample variation in TCR yield stemmed mainly from small pooled library volume differences. Findings and caveats of the study: After DPC sensitization, TCRs above 1 in 1000 frequency showed no change.

The CDR3 sequence is 14 residues long. Germline-derived CDR1 and CDR2 are ENHRY and SYGVKD. V dropped 4 bases and J dropped 4; count of bases not matched to a gene: 1. This clonotype was observed many times. Its target is not known. During construction of the library, unique molecular identifiers were attached to individual cDNA molecules for quantitative, reproducible TCR counting. Original analysis: From about 20,000 to 690,000 TCRs were found per sample, with a median of around 100,000. TCRdb called the RACE reads again in MiXCR, with one record for every CDR3 protein. TCRdb's processing, not the authors', yielded these V and J calls. The data show fewer than 50,000 distinct CDR3 sequences, with roughly 3.5% seen just once and 5.6% held by the top ten. As for time point: healthy volunteer bleed at 6 weeks. Someone pulled total RNA out of unfractionated whole blood.

Sequencing input: whole blood. The origin of this receptor is a human donor in good health. Some clones in this sample may be carry-over from other donors' samples. V usage is TRBV10-3 and J usage is TRBJ2-3, with 11 bases fitting TRBD2. The DNA of the CDR3 is TGTGCCATCAGTGGGGGACTAGCGGCAGATACGCAGTATTTT. Protein product: CAISGGLAADTQYF.